One T cell receptor beta chain is described in this entry. This entry is derived from a study of blood T cell repertoires in COVID-19. The junction had 1 base not matched to a gene; V was cut back by 4 bases and J by 5 bases. This CDR3 contains 14 residues. Germline CDR1 reads SGHTA; CDR2 reads FQGNSA. Repertoires were generated with immunoSEQ multiplex PCR, while TCRdb's copy carries only in-frame clones and drops some. The repertoire holds roughly 150,000 clones, with about 85% as singletons. The sequence came from a woman between 40 and 55 years old with acute COVID-19. The sequencing sample was made of PBMCs or T cells enriched from blood (not recorded which). This chain joins TRBV7-2 and TRBJ2-7, with TRBD2 matching 14 bases. This chain's CDR3 is CASSSGLAGDEQYF. The DNA for the CDR3 is TGTGCCAGCAGCTCGGGACTAGCGGGAGACGAGCAGTACTTC.